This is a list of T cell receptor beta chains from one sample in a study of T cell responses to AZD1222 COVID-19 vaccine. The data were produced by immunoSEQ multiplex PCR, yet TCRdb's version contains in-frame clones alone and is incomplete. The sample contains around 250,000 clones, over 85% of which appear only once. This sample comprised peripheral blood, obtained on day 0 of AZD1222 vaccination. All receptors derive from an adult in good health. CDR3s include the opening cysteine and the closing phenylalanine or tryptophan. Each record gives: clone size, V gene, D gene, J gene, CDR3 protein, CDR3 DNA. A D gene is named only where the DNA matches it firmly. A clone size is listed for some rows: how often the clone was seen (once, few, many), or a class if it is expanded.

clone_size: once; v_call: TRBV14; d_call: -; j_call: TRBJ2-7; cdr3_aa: CASSWDHSYEQYF; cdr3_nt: TGTGCCAGCAGCTGGGACCACTCCTACGAGCAGTACTTC
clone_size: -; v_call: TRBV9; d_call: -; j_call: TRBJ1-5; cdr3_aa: CASSVSADLNQPQHF; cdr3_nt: TGTGCCAGCAGCGTATCGGCAGATCTCAATCAGCCCCAGCATTTT
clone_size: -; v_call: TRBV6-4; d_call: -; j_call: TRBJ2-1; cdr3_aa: CASSAQYTGAHNEQFF; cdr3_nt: TGTGCCAGCAGTGCCCAGTATACGGGAGCCCACAATGAGCAGTTCTTC
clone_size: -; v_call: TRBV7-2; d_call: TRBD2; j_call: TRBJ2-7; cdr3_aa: CASSLASGRPYEQYF; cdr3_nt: TGTGCCAGCAGCTTAGCGAGCGGGAGGCCCTACGAGCAGTACTTC
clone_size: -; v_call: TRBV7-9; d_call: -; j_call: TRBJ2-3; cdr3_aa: CASSGGGTDTQYF; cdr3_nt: TGTGCCAGCAGCGGGGGAGGCACAGATACGCAGTATTTT
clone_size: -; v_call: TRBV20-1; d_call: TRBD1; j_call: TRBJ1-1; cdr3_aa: CSAGGQGGTEAFF; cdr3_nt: TGCAGTGCTGGTGGACAGGGAGGAACTGAAGCTTTCTTT
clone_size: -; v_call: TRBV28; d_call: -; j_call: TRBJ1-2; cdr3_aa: CASSTGPLGYGYTF; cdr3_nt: TGTGCCAGCAGTACAGGTCCCTTGGGCTATGGCTACACCTTC
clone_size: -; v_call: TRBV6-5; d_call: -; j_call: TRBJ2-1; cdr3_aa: CASSSQGAYNEQFF; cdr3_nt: TGTGCCAGCAGTTCCCAGGGTGCCTACAATGAGCAGTTCTTC
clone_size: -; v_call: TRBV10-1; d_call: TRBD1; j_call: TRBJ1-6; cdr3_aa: CASSTGGRNSPLHF; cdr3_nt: TGCGCCAGCAGTACAGGGGGAAGGAATTCACCCCTCCACTTT
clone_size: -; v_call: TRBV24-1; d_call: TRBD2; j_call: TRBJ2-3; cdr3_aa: CATRPAGLTDTQYF; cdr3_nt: TGTGCCACCAGACCAGCGGGACTCACAGATACGCAGTATTTT
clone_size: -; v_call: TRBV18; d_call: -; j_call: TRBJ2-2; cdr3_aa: CASSPETGTGELFF; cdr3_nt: TGTGCCAGCTCACCGGAGACAGGTACCGGGGAGCTGTTTTTT
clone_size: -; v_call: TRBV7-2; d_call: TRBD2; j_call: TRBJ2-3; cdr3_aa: CASSAGLARDTQYF; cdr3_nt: TGTGCCAGCAGCGCGGGACTAGCTCGGGATACGCAGTATTTT
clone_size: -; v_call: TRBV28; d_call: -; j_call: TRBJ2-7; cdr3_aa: CASSIGSSYEQYF; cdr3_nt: TGTGCCAGCAGTATCGGCAGCTCCTACGAGCAGTACTTC
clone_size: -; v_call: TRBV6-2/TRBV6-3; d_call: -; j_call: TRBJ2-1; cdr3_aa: CASSYRGSRDHNEQFF; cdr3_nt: TGTGCCAGCAGTTATAGGGGTTCGAGGGATCACAATGAGCAGTTCTTC
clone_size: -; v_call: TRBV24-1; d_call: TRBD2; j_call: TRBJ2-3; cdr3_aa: CATQLAGGQSASTDTQYF; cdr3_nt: TGTGCCACCCAACTAGCGGGGGGCCAGAGTGCCAGCACAGATACGCAGTATTTT
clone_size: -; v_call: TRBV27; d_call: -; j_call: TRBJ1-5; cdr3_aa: CASSFTRSGPQHF; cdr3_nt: TGTGCCAGCAGTTTTACACGGAGCGGGCCCCAGCATTTT
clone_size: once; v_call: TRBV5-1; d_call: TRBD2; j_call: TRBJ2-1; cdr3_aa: CASSPTSGSYNEQFF; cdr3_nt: TGCGCCAGCAGCCCCACTAGCGGTTCCTACAATGAGCAGTTCTTC
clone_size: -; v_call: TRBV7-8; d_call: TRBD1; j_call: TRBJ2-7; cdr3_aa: CASSLDPDRGPDEQYF; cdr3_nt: TGTGCCAGCAGCTTAGACCCGGACAGGGGGCCTGACGAGCAGTACTTC
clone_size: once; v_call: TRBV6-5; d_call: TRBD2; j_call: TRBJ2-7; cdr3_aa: CATDSTSGAYEQYF; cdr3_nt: TGTGCCACCGACTCGACTAGCGGGGCCTACGAGCAGTACTTC
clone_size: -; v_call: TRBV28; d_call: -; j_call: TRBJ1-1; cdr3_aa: CASSSRKGHLGAFF; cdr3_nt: TGTGCCAGCAGTTCCCGGAAGGGACACCTTGGAGCTTTCTTT
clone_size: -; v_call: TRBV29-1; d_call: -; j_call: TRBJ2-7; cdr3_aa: CSARRNYEQYF; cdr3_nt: TGCAGCGCAAGGAGGAACTACGAGCAGTACTTC
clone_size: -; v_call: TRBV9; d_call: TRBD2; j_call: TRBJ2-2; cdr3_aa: CASSVSLAGTGELFF; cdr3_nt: TGTGCCAGCAGCGTGAGTTTAGCGGGGACCGGGGAGCTGTTTTTT
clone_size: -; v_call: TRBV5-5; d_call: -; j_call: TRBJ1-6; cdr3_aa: CASSLDASSYNSPLHF; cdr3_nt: TGTGCCAGCAGCTTGGATGCGAGCTCCTATAATTCACCCCTCCACTTT
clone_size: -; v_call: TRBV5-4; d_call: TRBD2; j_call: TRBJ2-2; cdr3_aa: CASSPGTSGVEGELFF; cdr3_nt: TGTGCCAGCAGCCCGGGGACTAGCGGGGTCGAGGGGGAGCTGTTTTTT
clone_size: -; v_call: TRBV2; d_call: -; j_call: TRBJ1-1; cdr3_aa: CASSEGRIEAFF; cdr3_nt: TGTGCCAGCAGTGAAGGCAGAATTGAAGCTTTCTTT
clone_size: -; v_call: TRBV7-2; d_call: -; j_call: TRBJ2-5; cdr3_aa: CASSLGDFRATGAQYF; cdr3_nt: TGTGCCAGCAGCTTAGGAGATTTCAGGGCCACGGGGGCCCAGTACTTC
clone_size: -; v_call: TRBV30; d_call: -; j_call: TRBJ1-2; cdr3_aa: CAWSGGYDYGYTF; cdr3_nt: TGTGCCTGGAGTGGGGGTTACGACTATGGCTACACCTTC
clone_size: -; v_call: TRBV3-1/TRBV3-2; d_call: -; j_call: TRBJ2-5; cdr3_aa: CASSLSHPIIQETQYF; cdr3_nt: TGTGCCAGCAGCCTCAGTCATCCGATTATACAAGAGACCCAGTACTTC
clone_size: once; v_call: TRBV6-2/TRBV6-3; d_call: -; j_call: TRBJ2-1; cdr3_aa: CASSYRDYNEQFF; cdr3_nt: TGTGCCAGCAGTTACCGGGACTACAATGAGCAGTTCTTC
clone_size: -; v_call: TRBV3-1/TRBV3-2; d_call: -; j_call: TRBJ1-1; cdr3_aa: CASSRDTNTEAFF; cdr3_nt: TGTGCCAGCAGCCGCGACACGAACACTGAAGCTTTCTTT
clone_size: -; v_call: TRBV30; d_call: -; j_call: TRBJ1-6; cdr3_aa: CAWSPGGSSYNSPLHF; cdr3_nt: TGTGCCTGGAGCCCCGGTGGTAGCTCCTATAATTCACCCCTCCACTTT
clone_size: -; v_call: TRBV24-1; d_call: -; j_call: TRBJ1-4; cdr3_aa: CATSDGSDEKLFF; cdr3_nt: TGTGCCACCAGTGACGGCTCCGATGAAAAACTGTTTTTT
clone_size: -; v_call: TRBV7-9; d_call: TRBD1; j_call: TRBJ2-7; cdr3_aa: CASSPRTGRYEQYF; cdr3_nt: TGTGCCAGCAGCCCCAGGACAGGGCGCTACGAGCAGTACTTC
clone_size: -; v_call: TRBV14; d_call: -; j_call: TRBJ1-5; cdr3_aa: CASSQGGLNQPQHF; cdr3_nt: TGTGCCAGCAGCCAAGGTGGACTTAATCAGCCCCAGCATTTT
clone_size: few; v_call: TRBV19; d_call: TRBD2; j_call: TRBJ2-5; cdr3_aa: CASSISSGVETQYF; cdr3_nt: TGTGCCAGTAGTATAAGTAGCGGGGTGGAGACCCAGTACTTC
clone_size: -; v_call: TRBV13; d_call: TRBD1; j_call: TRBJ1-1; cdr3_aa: CASSRGQGGTEAFF; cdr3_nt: TGTGCCAGCAGCCGGGGACAGGGGGGGACTGAAGCTTTCTTT
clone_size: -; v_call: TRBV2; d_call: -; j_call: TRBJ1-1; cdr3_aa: CASSERRLGNAEAFF; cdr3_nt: TGTGCCAGCAGTGAACGTAGGCTAGGGAACGCTGAAGCTTTCTTT
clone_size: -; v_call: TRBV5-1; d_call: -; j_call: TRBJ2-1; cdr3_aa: CASSAVTQARYNEQFF; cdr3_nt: TGCGCCAGCAGCGCGGTCACCCAGGCCCGCTACAATGAGCAGTTCTTC
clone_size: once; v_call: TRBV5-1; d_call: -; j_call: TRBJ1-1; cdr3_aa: CASSFDPRTVNTEAFF; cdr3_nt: TGCGCCAGCAGCTTCGACCCCCGGACGGTGAACACTGAAGCTTTCTTT
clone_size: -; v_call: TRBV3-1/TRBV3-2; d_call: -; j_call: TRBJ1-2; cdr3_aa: CASSPRGATRNYGYTF; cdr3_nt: TGTGCCAGCAGCCCCAGAGGGGCCACACGTAACTATGGCTACACCTTC
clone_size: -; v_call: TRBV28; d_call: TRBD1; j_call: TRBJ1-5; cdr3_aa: CATSQGYNQPQHF; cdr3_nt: TGTGCCACTTCACAGGGGTACAATCAGCCCCAGCATTTT
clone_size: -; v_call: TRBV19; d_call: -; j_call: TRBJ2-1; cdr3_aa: CASSRRGDNEQFF; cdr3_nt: TGTGCCAGTAGTAGAAGGGGGGACAATGAGCAGTTCTTC
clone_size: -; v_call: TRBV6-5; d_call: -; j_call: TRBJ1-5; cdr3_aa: CASSLDVNSNQPQHF; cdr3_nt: TGTGCCAGCAGCCTGGACGTGAATAGCAATCAGCCCCAGCATTTT
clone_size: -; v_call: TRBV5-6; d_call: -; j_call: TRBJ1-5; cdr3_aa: CASSLNRYSNQPQHF; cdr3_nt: TGTGCCAGCAGCTTGAACAGGTATAGCAATCAGCCCCAGCATTTT
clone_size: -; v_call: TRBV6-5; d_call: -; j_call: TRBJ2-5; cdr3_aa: CASSGSGYETQYF; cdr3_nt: TGTGCCAGCAGCGGCTCCGGGTACGAGACCCAGTACTTC
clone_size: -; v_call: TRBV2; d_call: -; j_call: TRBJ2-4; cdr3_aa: CASSEWGVGKNIQYF; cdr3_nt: TGTGCCAGCAGTGAGTGGGGGGTAGGCAAAAACATTCAGTACTTC
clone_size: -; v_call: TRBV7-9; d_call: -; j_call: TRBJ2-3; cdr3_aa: CASSLVRDMGKSDTQYF; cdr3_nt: TGTGCCAGCAGCTTAGTCCGTGATATGGGGAAGTCAGATACGCAGTATTTT
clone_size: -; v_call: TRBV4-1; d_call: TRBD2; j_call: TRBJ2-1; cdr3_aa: CASSQIALSGIALYNEQFF; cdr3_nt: TGCGCCAGCAGCCAAATTGCCCTTAGCGGGATCGCCCTATACAATGAGCAGTTCTTC
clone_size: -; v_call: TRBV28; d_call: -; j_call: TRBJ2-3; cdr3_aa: CASGSSGTSSTDTQYF; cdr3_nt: TGTGCCAGCGGGAGTAGCGGTACCTCCTCCACAGATACGCAGTATTTT